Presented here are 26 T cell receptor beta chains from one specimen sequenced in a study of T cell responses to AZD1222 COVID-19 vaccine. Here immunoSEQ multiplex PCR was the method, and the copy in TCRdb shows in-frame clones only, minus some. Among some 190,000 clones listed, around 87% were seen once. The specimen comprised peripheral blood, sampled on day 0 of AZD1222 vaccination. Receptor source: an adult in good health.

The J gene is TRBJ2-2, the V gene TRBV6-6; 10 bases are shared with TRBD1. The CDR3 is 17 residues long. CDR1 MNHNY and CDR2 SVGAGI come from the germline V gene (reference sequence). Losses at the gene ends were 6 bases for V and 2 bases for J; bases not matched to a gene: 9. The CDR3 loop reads CASSRQGADLNTGELFF. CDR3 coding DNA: TGTGCCAGCAGCCGACAGGGGGCGGACCTTAACACCGGGGAGCTGTTTTTT.

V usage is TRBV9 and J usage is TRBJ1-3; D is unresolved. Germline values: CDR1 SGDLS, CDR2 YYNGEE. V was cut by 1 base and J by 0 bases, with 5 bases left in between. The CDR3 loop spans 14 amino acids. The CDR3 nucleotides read TGTGCCAGCAGCGTACAGGACTCTGGAAACACCATATATTTT. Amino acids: CASSVQDSGNTIYF. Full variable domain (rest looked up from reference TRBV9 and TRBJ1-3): DSGVTQTPKHLITATGQRVTLRCSPRSGDLSVYWYQQSLDQGLQFLIQYYNGEERAKGNILERFSAQQFPDLHSELNLSSLELGDSALYFCASSVQDSGNTIYFGEGSWLTVV.

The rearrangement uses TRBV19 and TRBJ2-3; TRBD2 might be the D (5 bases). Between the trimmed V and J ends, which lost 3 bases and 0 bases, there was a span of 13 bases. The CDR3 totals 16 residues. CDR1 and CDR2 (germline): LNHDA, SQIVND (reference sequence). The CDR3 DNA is TGTGCCAGTAGTATTGGTCGACGGACTAGCACAGATACGCAGTATTTT. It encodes CASSIGRRTSTDTQYF.

The CDR3 DNA is TGTGCCATCAGACGAGGGGTGATGAACACTGAAGCTTTCTTT. It translates to CAIRRGVMNTEAFF. The chain is built from TRBV10-3 and TRBJ1-1; a possible D gene is TRBD1 (5 bases). The CDR3 consists of 14 residues. V lost 6 bases to trimming and J lost 0 bases, with 11 bases between them. In germline, CDR1 is ENHRY, CDR2 SYGVKD.

The CDR3 DNA reads TGTGCCAGCAGTGAAAATGGGGACTCTTACACCGGGGAGCTGTTTTTT. This sequence encodes CASSENGDSYTGELFF. The J gene is TRBJ2-2, the V gene TRBV2; possible D gene TRBD2, 6 bases. Trimming stripped 2 bases from V and 3 bases from J, with 13 bases between. CDR3 length: 16 residues. Germline V gene sequence: CDR1 SNHLY, CDR2 FYNNEI.

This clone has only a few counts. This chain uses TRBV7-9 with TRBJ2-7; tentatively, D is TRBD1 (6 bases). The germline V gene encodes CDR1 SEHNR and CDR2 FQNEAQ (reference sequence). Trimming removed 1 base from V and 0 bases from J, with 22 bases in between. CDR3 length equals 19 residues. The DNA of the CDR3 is TGTGCCAGCAGCTTAGTAGAGGGAGTTCGTGGGGACATCTCCTACGAGCAGTACTTC. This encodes CASSLVEGVRGDISYEQYF.

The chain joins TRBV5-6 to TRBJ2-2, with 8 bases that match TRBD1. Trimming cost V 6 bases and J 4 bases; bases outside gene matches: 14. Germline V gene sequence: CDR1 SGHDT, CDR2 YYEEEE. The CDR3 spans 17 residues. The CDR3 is CASTGGGQELSTGELFF. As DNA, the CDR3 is TGTGCCAGCACCGGAGGGGGACAGGAGCTATCCACCGGGGAGCTGTTTTTT.

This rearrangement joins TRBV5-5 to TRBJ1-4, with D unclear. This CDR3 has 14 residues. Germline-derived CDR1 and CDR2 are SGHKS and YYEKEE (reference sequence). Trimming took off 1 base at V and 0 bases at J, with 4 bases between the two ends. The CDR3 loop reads CASSLRPTNEKLFF. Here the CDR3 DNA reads TGTGCCAGCAGCTTGCGGCCAACTAATGAAAAACTGTTTTTT.

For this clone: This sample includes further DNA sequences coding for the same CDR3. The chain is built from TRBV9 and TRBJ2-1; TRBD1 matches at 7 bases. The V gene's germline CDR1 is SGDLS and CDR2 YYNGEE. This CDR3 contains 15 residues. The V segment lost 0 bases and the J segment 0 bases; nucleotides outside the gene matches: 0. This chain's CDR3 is CASSVAGGSYNEQFF. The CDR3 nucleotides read TGTGCCAGCAGCGTAGCAGGGGGCTCCTACAATGAGCAGTTCTTC.

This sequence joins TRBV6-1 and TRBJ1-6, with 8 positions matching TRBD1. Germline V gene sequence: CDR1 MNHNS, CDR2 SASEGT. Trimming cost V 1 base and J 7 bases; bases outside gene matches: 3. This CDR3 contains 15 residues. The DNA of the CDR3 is TGTGCCAGCAGTGAAGTCAGGGGGCCGAATTCACCCCTCCACTTT. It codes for CASSEVRGPNSPLHF.

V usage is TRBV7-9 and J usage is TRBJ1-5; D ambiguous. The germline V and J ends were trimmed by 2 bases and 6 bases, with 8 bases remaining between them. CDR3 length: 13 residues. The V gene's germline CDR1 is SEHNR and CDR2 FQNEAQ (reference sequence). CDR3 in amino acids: CASSLTSLQPQHF. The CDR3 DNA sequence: TGTGCCAGCAGCTTAACCTCACTTCAGCCCCAGCATTTT.

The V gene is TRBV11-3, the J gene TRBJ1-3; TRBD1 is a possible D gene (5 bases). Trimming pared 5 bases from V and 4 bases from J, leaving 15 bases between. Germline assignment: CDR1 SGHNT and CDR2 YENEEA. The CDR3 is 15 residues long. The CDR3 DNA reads TGTGCCAGCAGCCTCGGTGGGGCCGGAGGAAACACCATATATTTT. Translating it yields CASSLGGAGGNTIYF.

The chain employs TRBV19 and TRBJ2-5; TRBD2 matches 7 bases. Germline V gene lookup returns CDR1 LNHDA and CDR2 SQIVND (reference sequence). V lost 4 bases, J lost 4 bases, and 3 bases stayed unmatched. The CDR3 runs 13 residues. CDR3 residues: CASSKTSVETQYF. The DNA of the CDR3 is TGTGCCAGTAGTAAAACTAGCGTAGAGACCCAGTACTTC.

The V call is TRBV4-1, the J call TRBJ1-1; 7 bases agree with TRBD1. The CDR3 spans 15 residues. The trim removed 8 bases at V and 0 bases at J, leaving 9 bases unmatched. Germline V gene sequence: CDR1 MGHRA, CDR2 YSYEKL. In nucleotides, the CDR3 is TGCGCCAGCTGCAAAAACAGGGGAGTGAACACTGAAGCTTTCTTT. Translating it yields CASCKNRGVNTEAFF.

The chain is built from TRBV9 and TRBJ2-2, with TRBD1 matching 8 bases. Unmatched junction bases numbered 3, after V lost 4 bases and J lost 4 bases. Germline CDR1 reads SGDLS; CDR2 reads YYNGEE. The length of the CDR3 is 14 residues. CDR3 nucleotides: TGTGCCAGCAGCACGGACAGGGTCACCGGGGAGCTGTTTTTT. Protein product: CASSTDRVTGELFF.

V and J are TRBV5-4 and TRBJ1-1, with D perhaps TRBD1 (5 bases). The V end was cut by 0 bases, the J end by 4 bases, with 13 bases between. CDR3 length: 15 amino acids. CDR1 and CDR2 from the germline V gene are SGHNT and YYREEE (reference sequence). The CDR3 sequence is CASSLGSGRPTEAFF. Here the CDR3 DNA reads TGTGCCAGCAGCTTGGGCTCAGGGAGACCCACTGAAGCTTTCTTT.

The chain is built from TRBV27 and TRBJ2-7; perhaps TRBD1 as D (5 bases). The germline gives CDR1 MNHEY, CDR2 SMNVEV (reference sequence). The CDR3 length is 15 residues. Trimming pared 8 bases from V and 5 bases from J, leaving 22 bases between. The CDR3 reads CASGSWAGNGHEQYF. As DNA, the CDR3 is TGTGCCAGCGGCAGCTGGGCAGGGAACGGCCACGAGCAGTACTTC.

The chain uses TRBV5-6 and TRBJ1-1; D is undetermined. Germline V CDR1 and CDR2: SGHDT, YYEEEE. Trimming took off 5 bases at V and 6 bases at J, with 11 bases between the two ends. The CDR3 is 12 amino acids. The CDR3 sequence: CASSRWVAEAFF. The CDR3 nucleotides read TGTGCCAGCAGTCGGTGGGTCGCTGAAGCTTTCTTT. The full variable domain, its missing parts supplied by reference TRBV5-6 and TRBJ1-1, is DAGVTQSPTHLIKTRGQQVTLRCSPKSGHDTVSWYQQALGQGPQFIFQYYEEEERQRGNFPDRFSGHQFPNYSSELNVNALLLGDSALYLCASSRWVAEAFFGQGTRLTVV.

CDR3 protein: CASSKFGRHNANTGELFF. CDR3 nucleotide sequence: TGTGCCAGCAGCAAATTCGGCAGGCACAACGCGAACACCGGGGAGCTGTTTTTT. The rearrangement uses TRBV21-1 and TRBJ2-2; the D call in the table, TRBD1, was not verified against the DNA. TRBV21-1 is described as a pseudogene. The CDR3 sequence is 18 residues long.

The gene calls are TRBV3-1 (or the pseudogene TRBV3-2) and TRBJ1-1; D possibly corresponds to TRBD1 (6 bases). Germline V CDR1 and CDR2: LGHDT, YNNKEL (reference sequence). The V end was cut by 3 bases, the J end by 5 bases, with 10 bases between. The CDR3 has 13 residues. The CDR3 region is CASSHVRGTEAFF. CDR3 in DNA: TGTGCCAGCAGCCATGTAAGGGGGACTGAAGCTTTCTTT.

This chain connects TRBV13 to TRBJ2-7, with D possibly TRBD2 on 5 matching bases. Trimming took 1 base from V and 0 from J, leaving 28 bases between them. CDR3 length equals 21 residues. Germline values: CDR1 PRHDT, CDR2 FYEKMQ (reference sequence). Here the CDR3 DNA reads TGTGCCAGCAGCTTAGTCCCCACCCGGTCATCGCGAGCGGCCATCTCCTACGAGCAGTACTTC. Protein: CASSLVPTRSSRAAISYEQYF.

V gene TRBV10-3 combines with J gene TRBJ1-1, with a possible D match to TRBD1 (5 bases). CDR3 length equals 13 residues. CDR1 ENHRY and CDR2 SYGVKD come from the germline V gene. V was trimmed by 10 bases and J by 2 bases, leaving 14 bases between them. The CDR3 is CATREVINTEAFF. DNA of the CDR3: TGTGCCACCAGGGAGGTCATAAACACTGAAGCTTTCTTT.

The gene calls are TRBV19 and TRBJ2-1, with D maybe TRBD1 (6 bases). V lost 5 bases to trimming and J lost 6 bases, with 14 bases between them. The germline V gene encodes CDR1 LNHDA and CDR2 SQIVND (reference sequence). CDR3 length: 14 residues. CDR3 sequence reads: CASSATGGVNEQFF. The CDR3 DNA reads TGTGCCAGTAGTGCGACAGGTGGGGTCAATGAGCAGTTCTTC. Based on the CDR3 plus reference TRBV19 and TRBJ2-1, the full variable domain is DGGITQSPKYLFRKEGQNVTLSCEQNLNHDAMYWYRQDPGQGLRLIYYSQIVNDFQKGDIAEGYSVSREKKESFPLTVTSAQKNPTAFYLCASSATGGVNEQFFGPGTRLTVL.

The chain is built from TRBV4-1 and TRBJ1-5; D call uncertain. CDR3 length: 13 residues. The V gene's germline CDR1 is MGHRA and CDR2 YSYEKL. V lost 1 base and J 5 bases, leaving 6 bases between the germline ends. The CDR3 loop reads CASSQGADQPQHF. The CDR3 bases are TGCGCCAGCAGCCAAGGCGCGGATCAGCCCCAGCATTTT.

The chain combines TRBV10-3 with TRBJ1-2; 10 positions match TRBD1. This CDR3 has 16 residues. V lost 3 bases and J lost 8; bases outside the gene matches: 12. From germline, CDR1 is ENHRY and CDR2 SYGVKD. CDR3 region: CAISDTGTGDLRGYTF. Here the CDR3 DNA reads TGTGCCATCAGTGATACCGGGACAGGGGATCTGAGAGGCTACACCTTC.

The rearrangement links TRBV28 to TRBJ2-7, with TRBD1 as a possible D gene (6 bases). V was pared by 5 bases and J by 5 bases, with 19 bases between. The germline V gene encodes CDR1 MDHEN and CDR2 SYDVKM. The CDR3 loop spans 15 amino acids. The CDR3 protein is CASSAPGTRAHEQYF. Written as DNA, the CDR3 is TGTGCCAGCAGTGCCCCCGGGACACGCGCCCACGAGCAGTACTTC.